The 32 T cell receptor beta chains below all came from one sample that was sequenced in a study of Ad26.COV2.S vaccination and SARS-CoV-2 variants. Sequencing was performed with immunoSEQ multiplex PCR; in TCRdb, only in-frame clones are kept and a portion is missing. This table holds 510,000 or so clones, around nine tenths found once. Documented treatment: over 15 received Ad26.COV2.S at low or high dose, single or two shots; about 5 received placebo; per-sample allocation not given. Samples came from day 63 after the first vaccine or placebo injection. Sequenced material: peripheral blood, taken in a trial of Ad26.COV2.S vaccine versus placebo. The receptors derive from a person aged 18 to 65 who received the Ad26.COV2.S COVID-19 vaccine or a placebo.

The chain carries TRBV30 and TRBJ1-1; tentative D call: TRBD1 (6 bases). Per the germline V gene, CDR1 is GTSNPN and CDR2 is SVGIG (reference sequence). V lost 3 bases and J 3 bases, leaving 17 bases between the germline ends. This CDR3 region has 15 residues. The CDR3 sequence: CAWSTGSLADTEAFF. In DNA, the CDR3 is TGTGCCTGGAGCACAGGGTCACTCGCGGACACTGAAGCTTTCTTT.

CDR3 sequence reads: CASSRAGISTGELFF. The CDR3 nucleotides read TGTGCCAGCAGCCGAGCGGGAATTAGCACCGGGGAGCTGTTTTTT. The gene calls are TRBV7-8 and TRBJ2-2; 7 nucleotides align to TRBD2. The CDR3 has 15 residues. V was clipped by 5 bases and J by 4 bases; unmatched bases: 7. From germline, CDR1 is SGHVS and CDR2 FQNEAQ.

The J gene is TRBJ1-2, the V gene TRBV19, with unresolved D. Germline CDR1 reads LNHDA; CDR2 reads SQIVND (reference sequence). Trimming stripped 3 bases from V and 4 bases from J, with 18 bases between. The CDR3 totals 16 residues. The CDR3 loop is CASSMTPRTVGYGYTF. The CDR3 DNA reads as TGTGCCAGTAGTATGACGCCTCGTACAGTCGGCTATGGCTACACCTTC.

The chain carries TRBV7-2 and TRBJ2-7; TRBD2 aligns across 12 bases. Germline V gene data show CDR1 as SGHTA and CDR2 as FQGNSA. V trimming: 5 bases; J trimming: 7 bases; junction bases outside the gene matches: 15. The CDR3 spans 17 residues. The chain's CDR3 is CASSRDTTSGRSGEQYF. In DNA, the CDR3 is TGTGCCAGCAGCCGCGATACAACTAGCGGGAGGTCGGGGGAGCAGTACTTC. Variable domain in full (rest from reference TRBV7-2 and TRBJ2-7): GAGVSQSPSNKVTEKGKDVELRCDPISGHTALYWYRQSLGQGLEFLIYFQGNSAPDKSGLPSDRFSAERTGGSVSTLTIQRTQQEDSAVYLCASSRDTTSGRSGEQYFGPGTRLTVT.

This clone came up many times. The V and J genes are TRBV5-1 and TRBJ1-1, with unresolved D. Germline V gives CDR1 SGHRS, CDR2 YFSETQ. Trimming removed 0 bases at V and 2 bases at J, with 8 bases between. The CDR3 runs 14 residues. CDR3 nucleotides: TGCGCCAGCAGCTTGGTCCCAAGCAACACTGAAGCTTTCTTT. Amino acids: CASSLVPSNTEAFF.

The V and J genes are TRBV5-8 and TRBJ1-5; tentative D call: TRBD1 (6 bases). The CDR3 has 16 amino acids. V lost 2 bases, J lost 0 bases, and 12 bases lay in between. Germline-derived CDR1 and CDR2 are SGHTS and YDEGEE. The CDR3 is CASSLGYRDSNQPQHF. The DNA of the CDR3 is TGTGCCAGCAGCTTAGGATACAGGGATAGCAATCAGCCCCAGCATTTT.

This clone was picked up one time. V usage is TRBV9 and J usage is TRBJ2-2; TRBD2 matches 8 bases. Unmatched junction bases numbered 6, after V lost 2 bases and J lost 3 bases. This CDR3 is 16 amino acids long. Germline lookup yields CDR1 SGDLS and CDR2 YYNGEE. CDR3 sequence: CASSVPAGVYTGELFF. The CDR3 DNA sequence: TGTGCCAGCAGCGTGCCAGCGGGAGTTTACACCGGGGAGCTGTTTTTT.

This clone was seen a single time. CDR3 DNA: TGTGCCAGCAGTCACAGGGGGCTCTACGAGCAGTACTTC. Protein: CASSHRGLYEQYF. This chain uses TRBV28 with TRBJ2-7; 9 bases are shared with TRBD1. With 5 bases clipped from V and 3 bases from J, the junction kept 2 bases outside the gene matches. The CDR3 has 13 amino acids. Germline V CDR1 and CDR2: MDHEN, SYDVKM.

The V gene is TRBV7-8, the J gene TRBJ2-7; 7 bases align to TRBD2. V lost 3 bases to trimming and J lost 0 bases; unmatched junction nucleotides: 5. CDR3 length: 15 residues. CDR1 and CDR2 (germline): SGHVS, FQNEAQ. The CDR3 DNA follows: TGTGCCAGCAGCTTGGGGGGGTCTTCCTCCTACGAGCAGTACTTC. It codes for CASSLGGSSSYEQYF.

The CDR3 DNA reads TGTGCCAGTAGTCCCCCCTGGCCTCGGCGCACTGAAGCTTTCTTT. Translating gives CASSPPWPRRTEAFF. The gene calls are TRBV19 and TRBJ1-1; no reliable D call. Trimming cost V 5 bases and J 4 bases, with 17 bases left between them. The CDR3 contains 15 residues. Germline CDR1 reads LNHDA; CDR2 reads SQIVND (reference sequence).

The chain couples TRBV5-1 to TRBJ2-1, with 10 bases fitting TRBD1. The CDR3 is made up of 14 amino acids. Germline CDR1 SGHRS, CDR2 YFSETQ. V was clipped by 4 bases and J by 6 bases; unmatched bases: 4. CDR3 sequence reads: CASSQGQGFNEQFF. Here the CDR3 DNA reads TGCGCCAGCAGCCAGGGACAGGGGTTCAATGAGCAGTTCTTC. Full variable domain (rest looked up from reference TRBV5-1 and TRBJ2-1): KAGVTQTPRYLIKTRGQQVTLSCSPISGHRSVSWYQQTPGQGLQFLFEYFSETQRNKGNFPGRFSGRQFSNSRSEMNVSTLELGDSALYLCASSQGQGFNEQFFGPGTRLTVL.

The J gene is TRBJ2-5, the V gene TRBV18; TRBD2 matches 11 bases. J gave up 4 bases and V 5 bases, and 3 bases lay outside the gene matches. Germline V gives CDR1 KGHSH, CDR2 LQKENI. The CDR3 sequence is 14 residues long. The DNA for the CDR3 is TGTGCCAGCTCAGCACTAGCGGGAGTAGAGACCCAGTACTTC. Protein: CASSALAGVETQYF.

The chain is built from TRBV27 and TRBJ1-4; D might be TRBD1 (5 bases). The V gene's germline CDR1 is MNHEY and CDR2 SMNVEV (reference sequence). CDR3 length: 18 amino acids. The V and J ends lost 5 bases and 11 bases respectively, with 30 bases between them. In DNA form, the CDR3 reads TGTGCCAGCAGTATTACCCTCACCGGGACGGGTAGACGGGGGAAACTGTTTTTT. This sequence encodes CASSITLTGTGRRGKLFF.

The gene calls are TRBV15 and TRBJ2-1, with TRBD2 as a possible D gene (5 bases). V lost 5 bases and J lost 9, with 17 bases in between. Germline V CDR1 and CDR2: LNHNV, YYDKDF (reference sequence). The CDR3 is made up of 14 amino acids. The CDR3 DNA sequence: TGTGCCACCAGCCGCCCCGGAGGCGGAACTGAGCAGTTCTTC. Its translation: CATSRPGGGTEQFF.

The rearrangement links TRBV28 to TRBJ1-4; the match to TRBD1 covers 8 bases. Germline-derived CDR1 and CDR2 are MDHEN and SYDVKM. This CDR3 contains 16 residues. Unmatched junction bases numbered 12, after V lost 8 bases and J lost 4 bases. The CDR3 DNA sequence: TGTGCCAGCGGAACCCACAGGGGGACGGTTAATGAAAAACTGTTTTTT. Amino acids: CASGTHRGTVNEKLFF.

The genes are TRBV7-9 and TRBJ1-1; D not certain. The germline V gene has CDR1 SEHNR and CDR2 FQNEAQ (reference sequence). V lost 5 bases and J lost 2, with 18 bases in between. The length of the CDR3 is 16 residues. CDR3 sequence: CASSPPADRVNTEAFF. For the CDR3, the DNA is TGTGCCAGCAGCCCCCCAGCGGATCGCGTTAACACTGAAGCTTTCTTT.

This chain connects TRBV15 to TRBJ1-6; D is undetermined. The V gene lost 1 base and the J gene lost 0 bases, with 7 bases spanning the gap. CDR1 and CDR2 (germline): LNHNV, YYDKDF (reference sequence). This CDR3 region has 16 residues. CDR3 protein: CATSRGRNSYNSPLHF. The DNA of the CDR3 is TGTGCCACCAGCAGAGGGAGGAACTCCTATAATTCACCCCTCCACTTT.

The J gene is TRBJ1-1, the V gene TRBV9; 9 bases line up with TRBD1. There are 15 residues in the CDR3. After removal of 5 bases from V and 1 base from J, the junction contained 6 bases not matched to a gene. Germline lookup yields CDR1 SGDLS and CDR2 YYNGEE. CDR3 in DNA: TGTGCCAGCAGTGGGGGGACAGGGTCGAACACTGAAGCTTTCTTT. This translates into CASSGGTGSNTEAFF.

J is TRBJ2-7 and V is TRBV6-5; maybe TRBD2 (5 bases). Trimming shortened V by 6 bases and J by 8 bases, and 14 bases separated the two germline ends. The length of the CDR3 is 12 residues. Germline V CDR1 and CDR2: MNHEY, SVGAGI. The chain's CDR3 is CASSEGPLQQYF. The CDR3 DNA reads TGTGCCAGCAGCGAGGGCCCCTTACAGCAGTACTTC.

J is TRBJ2-2 and V is TRBV7-6; 9 positions agree with TRBD2. CDR3 size: 17 residues. The V segment lost 3 bases and the J segment 4 bases; nucleotides outside the gene matches: 9. The germline V gene has CDR1 SGHVS and CDR2 FNYEAQ. CDR3 amino acids: CASSFPRSGRGTGELFF. In nucleotides, the CDR3 is TGTGCCAGCAGCTTCCCCCGTAGCGGGAGAGGCACCGGGGAGCTGTTTTTT.

The genes are TRBV30 and TRBJ2-1; TRBD2 matches at 13 bases. This CDR3 contains 15 residues. V was clipped by 0 bases and J by 7 bases; unmatched bases: 3. Germline CDR1 and CDR2: GTSNPN and SVGIG (reference sequence). The CDR3 DNA follows: TGTGCCTGGAGTGTAAAGGGACTAGCGGGGAATGAGCAGTTCTTC. As protein: CAWSVKGLAGNEQFF.

The chain is built from TRBV4-2 and TRBJ1-4, with D uncertain. CDR1 and CDR2 (germline): LGHNA, YNFKEQ. Trimming shortened V by 0 bases and J by 8 bases, and 7 bases separated the two germline ends. This CDR3 comprises 13 residues. The CDR3 nucleotides read TGTGCCAGCAGCCAAGACATTAAGGAAAAACTGTTTTTT. It yields the protein CASSQDIKEKLFF.

This chain joins TRBV5-8 and TRBJ1-2; D is perhaps TRBD1 (5 bases). The ends were cut back, 4 bases at V and 3 bases at J, with 10 bases in the middle. Germline V lookup: CDR1 SGHTS, CDR2 YDEGEE. This CDR3 has 13 residues. CDR3 bases: TGTGCCAGCAGCAAAAGACAGTACTATGGCTACACCTTC. It codes for CASSKRQYYGYTF.

A remark on this clone: Additional DNA sequences in this sample encode the identical CDR3. V and J are TRBV5-1 and TRBJ2-3; no firm D call. Germline CDR1 SGHRS, CDR2 YFSETQ. Deletions cut 0 bases from V and 2 bases from J, with 1 base between. The CDR3 length is 12 residues. CDR3 bases: TGCGCCAGCAGCTTGGCCACAGATACGCAGTATTTT. Protein sequence: CASSLATDTQYF.

V and J are TRBV5-4 and TRBJ2-7; no clear D gene. CDR1 SGHNT and CDR2 YYREEE come from the germline V gene (reference sequence). The CDR3 loop spans 14 amino acids. Trimming shortened V by 0 bases and J by 0 bases, and 7 bases separated the two germline ends. The chain's CDR3 is CASSLAGSSYEQYF. CDR3 DNA sequence: TGTGCCAGCAGCTTGGCAGGAAGCTCCTACGAGCAGTACTTC.

This rearrangement joins TRBV6-1 to TRBJ1-4, with D possibly matching TRBD1 (5 bases). The germline V and J ends were trimmed by 2 bases and 5 bases, with 15 bases remaining between them. CDR1 and CDR2 (germline): MNHNS, SASEGT. This CDR3 is 16 amino acids long. Here the CDR3 reads CASSEMQGIPNEKLFF. CDR3 bases: TGTGCCAGCAGTGAAATGCAGGGCATCCCAAATGAAAAACTGTTTTTT.

The chain's CDR3 is CSVEGGQPHHNEQFF. For the CDR3, the DNA is TGCAGCGTTGAAGGGGGACAGCCGCACCACAATGAGCAGTTCTTC. The rearrangement uses TRBV29-1 and TRBJ2-1; 7 bases are a match to TRBD1. This CDR3 is built from 15 residues. Looked up from germline, CDR1 is SQVTM and CDR2 is ANQGSEA. J was trimmed by 5 bases and V by 1 base; bases with no gene match: 8.

The rearrangement joins TRBV27 to TRBJ2-2; unclear D gene. The V end lost 3 bases, the J end lost 6 bases, and 5 bases lay between the germline ends. Germline V gives CDR1 MNHEY, CDR2 SMNVEV (reference sequence). The length of the CDR3 is 12 residues. The CDR3 bases are TGTGCCAGCAGTTTCTTAGCCGGGGAGCTGTTTTTT. It yields the protein CASSFLAGELFF.

As to this clone: The identical CDR3 is also encoded by other nucleotide sequences in the sample. The chain couples TRBV29-1 to TRBJ1-1, with unresolved D. V was cut by 6 bases and J by 0 bases, with 11 bases left in between. In germline, CDR1 is SQVTM, CDR2 ANQGSEA. The CDR3 loop spans 13 amino acids. DNA for the CDR3: TGCAGCGTCGAAAGGAGATTGAACACTGAAGCTTTCTTT. Translating it yields CSVERRLNTEAFF.

This chain uses TRBV7-2 with TRBJ2-5, with 7 bases lining up with TRBD2. The germline gives CDR1 SGHTA, CDR2 FQGNSA. This CDR3 contains 13 residues. V trimming: 6 bases; J trimming: 5 bases; junction bases outside the gene matches: 6. In nucleotides, the CDR3 is TGTGCCAGCAGTATAGGGGAGGGGGAGACCCAGTACTTC. Protein product: CASSIGEGETQYF.

V gene TRBV5-1 combines with J gene TRBJ2-5; D could derive from TRBD1 or TRBD2 (5 bases each). This CDR3 region has 14 residues. Between the trimmed V and J ends, which lost 2 bases and 3 bases, there was a span of 11 bases. CDR1 SGHRS and CDR2 YFSETQ come from the germline V gene. CDR3 region: CASSFEGWEETQYF. CDR3 DNA sequence: TGCGCCAGCAGCTTTGAGGGGTGGGAAGAGACCCAGTACTTC.

The chain recombines TRBV5-1 with TRBJ2-3; weak D call: TRBD1 (6 bases). Germline V lookup: CDR1 SGHRS, CDR2 YFSETQ. V lost 5 bases and J lost 4, with 14 bases in between. The CDR3 consists of 14 residues. The CDR3 here is CASRTGSKADTQYF. The CDR3 nucleotides read TGCGCCAGCAGAACAGGGAGTAAAGCAGATACGCAGTATTTT.